The 9 T cell receptor beta chains below were found in one sample sequenced in a study of OX40 agonist ivuxolimab in advanced cancers. Repertoires were generated with immunoSEQ multiplex PCR, while TCRdb's copy carries only in-frame clones and drops some. The sample holds some 70,000 clones, more than 75% seen once. Sequenced material: CD4+ or CD8+ T cells sorted from blood, taken in a trial of the OX40 agonist ivuxolimab. These receptors came from an adult with an advanced solid tumor such as melanoma, head and neck, liver or kidney cancer.

The table lists this clone with a few counts. This chain uses TRBV25-1 with TRBJ2-5; 8 bases align to TRBD1. The CDR3 contains 15 residues. Losses at the gene ends were 2 bases for V and 4 bases for J; bases not matched to a gene: 6. Germline CDR1 MGHDK, CDR2 SYGVNS. CDR3 sequence: CASSERRTGLETQYF. As DNA, the CDR3 is TGTGCCAGCAGTGAAAGGAGGACAGGGCTAGAGACCCAGTACTTC.

The CDR3 sequence: CASSLSGSSYNEQFF. The DNA of the CDR3 is TGTGCCAGCAGCTTATCGGGGAGCTCCTACAATGAGCAGTTCTTC. The rearrangement uses TRBV7-9 and TRBJ2-1, with D possibly TRBD2 on 5 matching bases. The CDR3 extends over 15 amino acids. Trimming stripped 2 bases from V and 0 bases from J, with 8 bases between. Germline-derived CDR1 and CDR2 are SEHNR and FQNEAQ (reference sequence).

This rearrangement joins TRBV5-1 to TRBJ1-2; tentatively, D is TRBD1 (6 bases). Trimming pared 0 bases from V and 7 bases from J, leaving 10 bases between. This CDR3 has 13 residues. The germline V gene encodes CDR1 SGHRS and CDR2 YFSETQ. CDR3 protein: CASSLGRGGGYTF. The DNA of the CDR3 is TGCGCCAGCAGCTTGGGCAGGGGCGGTGGCTACACCTTC.

The rearrangement joins TRBV11-3 to TRBJ1-1; TRBD1 matches 7 bases. This CDR3 has 13 residues. V lost 5 bases to trimming and J lost 7 bases; unmatched junction nucleotides: 7. CDR1 is SGHNT, CDR2 YENEEA, per germline. The CDR3 DNA follows: TGTGCCAGCAGCCTCAGGGGGGACAGTGAAGCTTTCTTT. As protein: CASSLRGDSEAFF.

The V and J genes are TRBV4-1 and TRBJ2-3, with TRBD1 identical over 10 bases. CDR1 and CDR2 (germline): MGHRA, YSYEKL. V was pared by 1 base and J by 1 base, with 8 bases of the junction left unmatched. This CDR3 is 18 amino acids long. The CDR3 spells CASSQVTFGTGGTDTQYF. CDR3 bases: TGCGCCAGCAGCCAAGTAACATTCGGGACAGGGGGCACAGATACGCAGTATTTT.

The CDR3 DNA sequence: TGTGCCAGCAGCGTTTGGGGAGGCGCGGGGGTCGCAGATACGCAGTATTTT. Protein product: CASSVWGGAGVADTQYF. The gene calls are TRBV9 and TRBJ2-3, with 7 bases identical to TRBD2. The germline CDR1 and CDR2 sequences are SGDLS and YYNGEE. The CDR3 covers 17 residues. V was pared by 2 bases and J by 4 bases, with 13 bases of the junction left unmatched.

The CDR3 loop reads CASSLVLGTQYF. The CDR3 nucleotides are TGTGCCAGCAGCTTAGTACTTGGTACGCAGTATTTT. The rearrangement links TRBV7-6 to TRBJ2-3; D not resolved. CDR3 length: 12 residues. Germline-derived CDR1 and CDR2 are SGHVS and FNYEAQ. Trimming took 1 base from V and 8 from J, leaving 7 bases between them.

The rearrangement joins TRBV5-1 to TRBJ1-4, with TRBD1 identical over 7 bases. Germline trimming cut 2 bases from V and 5 bases from J; bases unmatched to any gene: 9. The CDR3 totals 16 residues. The germline gives CDR1 SGHRS, CDR2 YFSETQ. DNA for the CDR3: TGCGCCAGCAGCTTCCTAGGGGGCGGCAAGAATGAAAAACTGTTTTTT. Translation: CASSFLGGGKNEKLFF.

The table lists this clone with a count of one. The J gene is TRBJ2-1, the V gene TRBV11-2; TRBD2 matches at 8 bases. The CDR3 spans 14 residues. Germline assignment: CDR1 SGHAT and CDR2 FQNNGV. V was clipped by 6 bases and J by 7 bases; unmatched bases: 8. CDR3 in DNA: TGTGCCAGCAGTTCCCGGGGGGGCAGGAATGAGCAGTTCTTC. It yields the protein CASSSRGGRNEQFF.